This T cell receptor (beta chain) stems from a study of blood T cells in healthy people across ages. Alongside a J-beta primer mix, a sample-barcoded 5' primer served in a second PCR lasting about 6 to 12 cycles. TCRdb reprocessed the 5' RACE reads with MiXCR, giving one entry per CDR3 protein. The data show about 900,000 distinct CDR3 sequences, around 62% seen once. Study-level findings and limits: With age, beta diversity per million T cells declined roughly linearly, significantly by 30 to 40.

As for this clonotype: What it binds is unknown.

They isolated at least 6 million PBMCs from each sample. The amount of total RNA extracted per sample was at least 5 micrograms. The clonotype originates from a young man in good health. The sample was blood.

The CDR3: CASSEDFSSYEQYF. The CDR3 DNA is TGTGCCAGCAGTGAAGACTTCAGCTCCTACGAGCAGTACTTC. The V call is TRBV6-1, the J call TRBJ2-5; D is uncertain. The J call is uncertain, as TRBJ2-7 better fits the DNA end. The germline CDR1 and CDR2 sequences are MNHNS and SASEGT. The CDR3 is 14 residues long.